Below, 18 T cell receptor beta chains from the same sample are listed, as sequenced in a study of cytomegalovirus exposure and HLA in healthy donors. Use of 60 Vbeta and 13 Jbeta primers characterized the PCR. Clones were read by immunoSEQ multiplex PCR, and TCRdb kept only the in-frame ones, dropping some. The table includes about 160,000 clones, around 73% detected once. Sequences were obtained from PBMCs. The source of these receptors is a male donor in good health and CMV-seronegative.

The rearrangement links TRBV5-4 to TRBJ1-2; D is uncertain. Germline loops: CDR1 SGHNT, CDR2 YYREEE (reference sequence). The CDR3 contains 15 residues. Trimming cost V 2 bases and J 7 bases, with 18 bases left between them. The CDR3 nucleotides are TGTGCCAGCAGCTTTGGAGTTACGCACGGTGGTGGCTACACCTTC. As protein: CASSFGVTHGGGYTF.

V usage is TRBV6-5 and J usage is TRBJ2-3, with 10 bases aligning to TRBD1. Germline lookup yields CDR1 MNHEY and CDR2 SVGAGI. V shed 8 bases, J shed 4 bases, and the junction held 3 bases outside the gene matches. There are 13 residues in the CDR3. CDR3 region: CASGTGVPDTQYF. CDR3 DNA sequence: TGTGCCAGCGGGACAGGGGTACCAGATACGCAGTATTTT.

This clone occurred once. The rearrangement joins TRBV28 to TRBJ2-1; 10 bases align to TRBD2. The CDR3 has 16 amino acids. V gave up 4 bases and J gave up 15 bases; unmatched junction bases: 18. Germline CDR1 reads MDHEN; CDR2 reads SYDVKM. CDR3 nucleotides: TGTGCCAGCAGTTCCATTGGAGCGGGGGGGGGTAAAAAAGGGTTCTTC. The encoded protein is CASSSIGAGGGKKGFF.

This clone has only one observation. One end of the junction is discordant with germline, which a read error may explain. V and J are TRBV6-4 and TRBJ2-4, with D perhaps matching TRBD2 (6 bases). The CDR3 consists of 11 residues. CDR1 MRHNA and CDR2 SNTAGT come from the germline V gene. CDR3 protein: CRGIAKNIQYF. The DNA for the CDR3 is TGCCGGGGGATAGCCAAAAACATTCAGTACTTC.

The chain employs TRBV12-5 and TRBJ2-3, with TRBD2 identical over 10 bases. CDR1 LGHNT and CDR2 FRNRAP come from the germline V gene. This CDR3 has 18 residues. Unmatched junction bases numbered 8, after V lost 1 base and J lost 1 base. The CDR3 sequence: CASGLGSSGSLGTDTQYF. The CDR3 bases are TGTGCTAGTGGTTTGGGGTCTAGCGGGAGTTTGGGCACAGATACGCAGTATTTT.

This sequence joins TRBV6-5 and TRBJ2-1; the D is unclear. Trimming cost V 4 bases and J 0 bases, with 7 bases left between them. In germline, CDR1 is MNHEY, CDR2 SVGAGI. The CDR3 is 14 residues long. The CDR3 DNA reads as TGTGCCAGCAGTTCCCTTCCCTCCTACAATGAGCAGTTCTTC. Amino acid sequence: CASSSLPSYNEQFF.

V is TRBV10-1 and J is TRBJ1-2; 7 bases map to TRBD1. CDR3 length: 15 residues. The trim removed 5 bases at V and 6 bases at J, leaving 12 bases unmatched. Germline CDR1 is WNHNN and CDR2 is SYGVQD (reference sequence). The DNA of the CDR3 is TGCGCCAGCAGTCTATACCCGGGACAGCACCATGGCTACACCTTC. This encodes CASSLYPGQHHGYTF.

The chain has TRBV7-8 and TRBJ2-7; 13 positions match TRBD2. Unmatched junction bases numbered 4, after V lost 5 bases and J lost 0 bases. CDR1 is SGHVS, CDR2 FQNEAQ, per germline. This CDR3 is built from 16 residues. Here the CDR3 DNA reads TGTGCCAGCAGCCGACTAGCGGGGGGCTCCTCCTACGAGCAGTACTTC. This encodes CASSRLAGGSSYEQYF.

V usage is TRBV18 and J usage is TRBJ2-4, with 8 bases identical to TRBD1. There are 13 residues in the CDR3. V shed 3 bases and J 5 bases; nucleotides not matched to a gene: 0. The V gene's germline CDR1 is KGHSH and CDR2 LQKENI. The CDR3 region is CASSPGQENIQYF. The DNA of the CDR3 is TGTGCCAGCTCACCGGGACAGGAAAACATTCAGTACTTC.

The V and J genes are TRBV19 and TRBJ2-2; the match to TRBD2 covers 8 bases. CDR1 LNHDA and CDR2 SQIVND come from the germline V gene (reference sequence). The CDR3 contains 15 residues. V lost 8 bases and J lost 1; bases outside the gene matches: 6. The CDR3 DNA reads as TGTGCCAGTGGGGTACTAGCGGTGAACACCGGGGAGCTGTTTTTT. This encodes CASGVLAVNTGELFF.

The chain is built from TRBV4-3 and TRBJ2-3, with a tentative D call TRBD2 (5 bases). In germline, CDR1 is LGHNA, CDR2 YSLEER. The CDR3 runs to 16 residues. The V end was cut by 4 bases, the J end by 1 base, with 15 bases between. The CDR3 DNA reads as TGCGCCAGCAGCCGAGGATTCGCGGGCCGCACAGATACGCAGTATTTT. The encoded protein is CASSRGFAGRTDTQYF.

This chain connects TRBV21-1 to TRBJ1-5; the D call in the table, TRBD1, was not verified against the DNA. TRBV21-1 is listed as a pseudogene. The CDR3 extends over 17 amino acids. The CDR3 DNA reads as TGTGCCAGCAGCAAAGGGTTGGACAGGGTTGGCAATCAGCCCCAGCATTTT. Translation gives CASSKGLDRVGNQPQHF.

The CDR3 is CASSREGTTLTQYF. CDR3 nucleotides: TGCGCCAGCAGCCGTGAGGGTACCACCCTTACGCAGTATTTT. V usage is TRBV4-3 and J usage is TRBJ2-3, with D possibly TRBD2 on 5 matching bases. Looked up from germline, CDR1 is LGHNA and CDR2 is YSLEER. CDR3 length: 14 residues. V dropped 4 bases and J dropped 8 bases, with 16 bases sitting between them.

The V gene is TRBV29-1, the J gene TRBJ2-2; D perhaps matches TRBD2 (5 bases). V was trimmed by 6 bases and J by 7 bases, leaving 15 bases between them. The V gene's germline CDR1 is SQVTM and CDR2 ANQGSEA. The CDR3 has 13 amino acids. The CDR3 region is CSVRVGAVGELFF. The CDR3 region has the DNA TGCAGCGTCCGGGTTGGAGCGGTCGGGGAGCTGTTTTTT.

The chain couples TRBV4-1 to TRBJ2-7; 10 bases line up with TRBD1. The V and J ends lost 5 bases and 5 bases, in that order; junction bases with no gene match: 6. The CDR3 is made up of 14 amino acids. The germline V gene encodes CDR1 MGHRA and CDR2 YSYEKL. The CDR3 region has the DNA TGCGCCAGCAGCAAAACGGGACAGGGGAACGAGCAGTACTTC. This sequence encodes CASSKTGQGNEQYF.

The chain links TRBV6-1 to TRBJ1-1; TRBD1 might be the D (6 bases). The CDR3 is 11 amino acids. V shed 5 bases and J shed 7 bases, with 8 bases lying between them. Germline CDR1 and CDR2: MNHNS and SASEGT. CDR3 sequence reads: CASSQTGEAFF. In nucleotides, the CDR3 is TGTGCCAGCAGTCAGACAGGTGAAGCTTTCTTT.

V usage is TRBV2 and J usage is TRBJ2-3, with unresolved D. This CDR3 has 14 residues. Germline lookup yields CDR1 SNHLY and CDR2 FYNNEI. V was cut by 4 bases and J by 0 bases, with 8 bases left in between. The CDR3 here is CASSALTSTDTQYF. The CDR3, as DNA: TGTGCCAGCAGTGCCCTGACTAGCACAGATACGCAGTATTTT. Filled out from reference TRBV2 and TRBJ2-3, the complete variable domain reads EPEVTQTPSHQVTQMGQEVILRCVPISNHLYFYWYRQILGQKVEFLVSFYNNEISEKSEIFDDQFSVERPDGSNFTLKIRSTKLEDSAMYFCASSALTSTDTQYFGPGTRLTVL.

The chain combines TRBV11-2 with TRBJ2-7; TRBD1 aligns across 9 bases. The CDR3 covers 13 residues. Per germline, CDR1 SGHAT and CDR2 FQNNGV. Trimming took 5 bases from V and 4 from J; bases not matched to a gene: 3. Here the CDR3 reads CASSRTGVYEQYF. Here the CDR3 DNA reads TGTGCCAGCAGCCGGACAGGGGTGTACGAGCAGTACTTC.